This TCR beta chain stems from a study of T cells in Graves' hyperthyroidism and ophthalmopathy. Study results and limitations: Most thyroid clonotypes that were expanded above 0.001 also turned up in blood.

Template material for amplifying TCR beta CDR3 regions consisted of RNA transcripts. Carried out on the TCR CDR3, a first-round RT-PCR used the HTBI primer set. TCRdb ran MiXCR on the multiplex PCR reads and lists one entry per CDR3 protein. The table lists 300,000 to 400,000 distinct CDR3 sequences, approximately 15% of them singletons. When ophthalmopathy did not progress within 18 months, Graves' hyperthyroidism was considered stable. CDR1 SGHAT and CDR2 FQNNGV come from the germline V gene. Trimming stripped 6 bases from V and 3 bases from J, with 18 bases between. The CDR3 has 16 amino acids. This clonotype was observed a few times. Its antigen remains unknown.

This sequence was found in a woman aged 60-75 years with Graves' hyperthyroidism. This rearrangement joins TRBV11-2 to TRBJ1-5, with a tentative D call TRBD1 (6 bases). Input material: blood. The CDR3 DNA reads as TGTGCCAGCAGACCCCCGGGACATCGCTACAATCAGCCCCAGCATTTT. As protein: CASRPPGHRYNQPQHF.